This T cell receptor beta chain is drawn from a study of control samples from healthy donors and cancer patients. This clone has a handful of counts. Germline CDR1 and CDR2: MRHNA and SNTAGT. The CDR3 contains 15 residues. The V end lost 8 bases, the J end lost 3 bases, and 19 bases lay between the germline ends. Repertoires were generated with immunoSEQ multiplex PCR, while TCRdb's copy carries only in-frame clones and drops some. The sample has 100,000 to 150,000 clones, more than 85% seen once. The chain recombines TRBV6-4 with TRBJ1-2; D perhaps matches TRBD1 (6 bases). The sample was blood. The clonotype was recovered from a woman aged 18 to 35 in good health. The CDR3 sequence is CASEATGKRDYGYTF. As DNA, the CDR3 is TGTGCCAGCGAAGCAACAGGGAAGAGGGACTATGGCTACACCTTC.